Listed below are T cell receptor beta chains from one sample, sequenced in a study of cytotoxic CD8 clonotypes in ibrutinib-treated CLL. The table came from immunoSEQ multiplex PCR; TCRdb's copy has only in-frame clones and leaves some out. Among some 170,000 clones listed, approximately 91% were seen once. Sequencing was performed on PBMCs, taken at disease progression, from a patient treated with ibrutinib. The receptor set was obtained from a human donor with chronic lymphocytic leukemia. CDR3s include the opening cysteine and the closing phenylalanine or tryptophan. D genes are given only for firm matches. Where a row states a size, it is once, few, many or the class of an expanded clone; other rows omit it.

v_gene	j_gene	abundance	d_gene	CDR3aa	CDR3nt
TRBV6-5	TRBJ1-4	once	TRBD1	CASRRDRGVEKLFF	TGTGCCAGCAGACGAGACAGGGGGGTGGAAAAACTGTTTTTT
TRBV9	TRBJ2-1	-	-	CASSEFEGGRTDEQFF	TGTGCCAGCAGCGAGTTCGAGGGAGGGAGGACAGATGAGCAGTTCTTC
TRBV11-1	TRBJ1-3	-	-	CASSLGPQGNTIYF	TGTGCCAGCAGCTTAGGACCACAAGGAAACACCATATATTTT
TRBV11-2	TRBJ1-2	-	TRBD1	CASSSGGYGYTF	TGTGCCAGCAGCTCAGGGGGTTATGGCTACACCTTC
TRBV29-1	TRBJ2-1	-	TRBD2	CSVGLAGESYNEQFF	TGCAGCGTCGGACTAGCGGGGGAGTCCTACAATGAGCAGTTCTTC
TRBV5-4	TRBJ1-3	-	-	CASSLRGTLVSGNTIYF	TGTGCCAGCAGCTTGCGCGGGACTCTAGTCTCTGGAAACACCATATATTTT
TRBV19	TRBJ2-7	once	-	CASSSGQWTYEQYF	TGTGCCAGTAGTAGCGGACAGTGGACCTACGAGCAGTACTTC
TRBV9	TRBJ2-7	-	-	CASSATGGAYEQYF	TGTGCCAGCAGCGCCACAGGGGGGGCCTACGAGCAGTACTTC
TRBV14	TRBJ2-1	-	-	CASSDYGNEQFF	TGTGCCAGCAGCGATTATGGCAATGAGCAGTTCTTC
TRBV9	TRBJ2-1	-	-	CASQSEEAEQFF	TGTGCCAGCCAAAGCGAGGAGGCTGAGCAGTTCTTC
TRBV7-9	TRBJ1-3	once	TRBD1	CASQGGNSGNTIYF	TGTGCCAGCCAGGGGGGTAACTCTGGAAACACCATATATTTT
TRBV5-1	TRBJ2-3	-	TRBD2	CASSSLADVMDTQYF	TGCGCCAGCAGCTCACTAGCGGACGTAATGGATACGCAGTATTTT
TRBV30	TRBJ1-4	-	-	CAWNRGNEDEKLFF	TGTGCCTGGAACAGAGGTAATGAGGACGAAAAACTGTTTTTT
TRBV13	TRBJ1-5	once	-	CASSLGPQSNQPQHF	TGTGCCAGCAGCTTAGGCCCACAGAGCAATCAGCCCCAGCATTTT
TRBV6-5	TRBJ1-2	-	TRBD1	CASRTGGDYGYTF	TGTGCCAGCAGGACAGGGGGTGACTATGGCTACACCTTC
TRBV29-1	TRBJ2-3	-	TRBD2	CSVEGGLAESTDTQYF	TGCAGCGTTGAAGGCGGCCTAGCGGAAAGCACAGATACGCAGTATTTT
TRBV5-1	TRBJ2-1	-	-	CASSLLTTVDEQFF	TGCGCCAGCAGCTTGTTAACAACGGTGGATGAGCAGTTCTTC
TRBV5-6	TRBJ1-1	-	-	CASSNLLVGVEAFF	TGTGCCAGCAGTAACTTATTGGTGGGTGTTGAAGCTTTCTTT
TRBV5-1	TRBJ2-1	-	TRBD2	CASSALAGVNEQFF	TGCGCCAGCAGCGCTCTAGCGGGAGTCAATGAGCAGTTCTTC
TRBV19	TRBJ2-1	-	TRBD2	CASSILLAGGFNEQFF	TGTGCCAGTAGTATTCTTTTAGCGGGAGGTTTCAATGAGCAGTTCTTC
TRBV7-3	TRBJ2-5	-	TRBD2	CASSLGSGIGETQYF	TGTGCCAGCAGCTTGGGTAGCGGGATAGGAGAGACCCAGTACTTC
TRBV7-9	TRBJ1-1	-	-	CASSLGGYAGTEAFF	TGTGCCAGCAGCTTAGGAGGGTATGCCGGCACTGAAGCTTTCTTT
TRBV7-2	TRBJ1-1	-	-	CASSRGPTEAFF	TGTGCCAGCAGCAGAGGCCCAACTGAAGCTTTCTTT
TRBV6-5	TRBJ1-2	-	-	CASSQAAGGSGYTF	TGTGCCAGCAGCCAGGCGGCGGGGGGGAGTGGCTACACCTTC
TRBV7-2	TRBJ1-1	-	-	CASSPRVTSGAFF	TGTGCCAGCAGCCCCAGAGTCACTTCCGGAGCTTTCTTT
TRBV6-6	TRBJ1-2	-	TRBD1	CASSQGGRGYGYTF	TGTGCCAGCAGCCAGGGGGGACGGGGCTATGGCTACACCTTC
TRBV11-2	TRBJ1-2	-	TRBD1	CASSLGTGFYGYTF	TGTGCCAGCAGCTTAGGGACAGGGTTCTATGGCTACACCTTC
TRBV5-1	TRBJ2-7	-	TRBD2	CASSELAGDYEQYF	TGCGCCAGCAGCGAACTAGCGGGAGACTACGAGCAGTACTTC
TRBV6-5	TRBJ2-7	-	-	CASSYSSLASSYEQYF	TGTGCCAGCAGTTACTCCTCACTCGCTAGCTCCTACGAGCAGTACTTC
TRBV30	TRBJ1-1	-	TRBD1	CAWKDRGWGNTEAFF	TGTGCCTGGAAAGACAGGGGATGGGGGAACACTGAAGCTTTCTTT
TRBV5-1	TRBJ1-4	-	-	CASSLEGVNNEKLFF	TGCGCCAGCAGCTTGGAGGGGGTCAATAATGAAAAACTGTTTTTT
TRBV28	TRBJ1-5	-	-	CASRKTGQPQHF	TGTGCCAGCAGAAAAACCGGGCAGCCCCAGCATTTT
TRBV7-9	TRBJ1-2	-	TRBD1	CASSSPGQGHGYTF	TGTGCCAGCAGCTCGCCAGGACAGGGCCATGGCTACACCTTC
TRBV5-1	TRBJ1-3	-	-	CASSLGGPAGRNTIYF	TGCGCCAGCAGCTTGGGAGGCCCGGCAGGCAGAAACACCATATATTTT
TRBV7-9	TRBJ2-1	-	-	CASSYAPGYNEQFF	TGTGCCAGCAGCTACGCACCTGGATACAATGAGCAGTTCTTC
TRBV9	TRBJ2-5	-	-	CASSVGGETQYF	TGTGCCAGCAGCGTAGGGGGAGAGACCCAGTACTTC
TRBV13	TRBJ2-3	-	TRBD1	CASSTGQGGYTDTQYF	TGTGCCAGCAGCACTGGACAGGGGGGATACACAGATACGCAGTATTTT
TRBV4-1	TRBJ1-5	-	TRBD1	CASSQGQGEFNQPQHF	TGCGCCAGCAGCCAAGGACAGGGGGAATTTAATCAGCCCCAGCATTTT
TRBV7-2	TRBJ1-5	-	-	CASSLERGNQPQHF	TGTGCCAGCAGCTTAGAACGGGGTAATCAGCCCCAGCATTTT
TRBV5-4	TRBJ1-2	-	-	CASSRRDYNYGYTF	TGTGCCAGCAGCCGACGGGACTACAACTATGGCTACACCTTC
TRBV6-1	TRBJ1-2	-	-	CASSTGGAAYGYTF	TGTGCCAGCAGTACCGGCGGGGCGGCCTATGGCTACACCTTC
TRBV29-1	TRBJ1-2	-	TRBD1	CSVAKGADGYTF	TGCAGCGTTGCGAAGGGGGCGGATGGCTACACCTTC
TRBV19	TRBJ1-2	-	-	CASSPQTSIYGYTF	TGTGCCAGTAGTCCTCAGACAAGCATTTATGGCTACACCTTC
TRBV4-3	TRBJ1-1	-	-	CASSQDGLGDTEAFF	TGCGCCAGCAGCCAAGATGGGCTAGGGGACACTGAAGCTTTCTTT
TRBV6-5	TRBJ2-3	-	-	CASRTSASVGDTQYF	TGTGCCAGCAGGACGTCGGCATCGGTCGGAGATACGCAGTATTTT
TRBV7-3	TRBJ2-3	-	-	CASSLGLASDTQYF	TGTGCCAGCAGCTTAGGGTTAGCGTCAGATACGCAGTATTTT
TRBV2	TRBJ1-2	-	-	CASRDGANYGYTF	TGTGCCAGCAGGGACGGAGCTAACTATGGCTACACCTTC
TRBV29-1	TRBJ2-7	-	-	CSVEVRAKSYEQYF	TGCAGCGTTGAAGTCCGGGCTAAGAGCTACGAGCAGTACTTC
TRBV29-1	TRBJ1-2	-	-	CSVDDQGLGGYTF	TGCAGCGTTGATGACCAGGGACTGGGAGGCTACACCTTC
TRBV5-4	TRBJ2-1	-	TRBD1	CASSLGHLDRGHYNEQFF	TGTGCCAGCAGCTTGGGCCACCTGGACAGGGGTCACTACAATGAGCAGTTCTTC
TRBV11-3	TRBJ2-3	-	-	CASSLGGAGNRFTDTQYF	TGTGCCAGCAGCTTGGGGGGAGCAGGCAATCGATTTACAGATACGCAGTATTTT
TRBV6-4	TRBJ2-5	medium-sized	TRBD2	CASSAGGQETQYF	TGTGCCAGCTCAGCGGGAGGGCAAGAGACCCAGTACTTC
TRBV11-2	TRBJ2-1	-	TRBD2	CASSLGTRLYNEQFF	TGTGCCAGCAGCTTAGGGACTAGGCTCTACAATGAGCAGTTCTTC
TRBV7-6	TRBJ2-1	-	-	CASSPLNNEQFF	TGTGCCAGCAGCCCCCTCAACAATGAGCAGTTCTTC
TRBV5-8	TRBJ2-6	-	-	CASSPQGRTYNVLTF	TGTGCCAGCTCCCCGCAGGGTCGCACCTACAACGTCCTGACTTTC